The 11 T cell receptor beta chains given below trace back to one sample, sequenced in a study of shared clonotypes between healthy human individuals. The repertoire was sequenced with immunoSEQ multiplex PCR; TCRdb's copy has only in-frame clones and lacks some. The data hold more than 1 million clones, with approximately 80% observed a single time. Sequenced sample: memory CD4+ T cells from PBMCs. Described subset: CD45RA-negative fraction. The receptor set was obtained from a man aged 18-30 years in good health. Some clones in this sample may be carry-over from other donors' samples.

The CDR3 region is CASSKGRTGYNQPQHF. The DNA for the CDR3 is TGTGCCAGCAGCAAAGGGAGGACAGGCTACAATCAGCCCCAGCATTTT. The rearrangement links TRBV21-1 to TRBJ1-5; the D call in the table, TRBD1, was not verified against the DNA. TRBV21-1 is flagged as a pseudogene. The CDR3 is made up of 16 amino acids.

This clone was observed once. This chain uses TRBV28 with TRBJ2-7; 8 nucleotides align to TRBD2. Germline trimming cut 3 bases from V and 6 bases from J; bases unmatched to any gene: 1. The CDR3 spans 12 residues. Germline V gene data show CDR1 as MDHEN and CDR2 as SYDVKM. CDR3 protein: CASSFGRVEQYF. The CDR3 coding sequence is TGTGCCAGCAGTTTCGGGAGGGTCGAGCAGTACTTC.

The rearrangement joins TRBV6-1 to TRBJ1-5, with TRBD1 as a possible D gene (6 bases). The CDR3 runs to 15 residues. V gave up 4 bases and J gave up 4 bases, with 14 bases separating them. The V gene's germline CDR1 is MNHNS and CDR2 SASEGT. CDR3 coding DNA: TGTGCCAGCAGTGCCAGGGGACACTCAAATCAGCCCCAGCATTTT. This translates into CASSARGHSNQPQHF.

The chain is built from TRBV14 and TRBJ2-7; 11 positions agree with TRBD2. CDR3 length: 15 residues. Germline V gene lookup returns CDR1 SGHDN and CDR2 FVKESK. The V and J ends lost 1 base and 2 bases, in that order; junction bases with no gene match: 1. DNA for the CDR3: TGTGCCAGCAGCCAAGGACTAGCGGGACCCTACGAGCAGTACTTC. Its protein is CASSQGLAGPYEQYF. The full variable domain, its missing parts supplied by reference TRBV14 and TRBJ2-7, is EAGVTQFPSHSVIEKGQTVTLRCDPISGHDNLYWYRRVMGKEIKFLLHFVKESKQDESGMPNNRFLAERTGGTYSTLKVQPAELEDSGVYFCASSQGLAGPYEQYFGPGTRLTVT.

The chain carries TRBV28 and TRBJ1-2, with a possible D match to TRBD1 (6 bases). The CDR3 extends over 15 amino acids. Germline V gives CDR1 MDHEN, CDR2 SYDVKM. Trimming stripped 8 bases from V and 3 bases from J, with 19 bases between. The CDR3 bases are TGTGCCAGCTATTCCCGGACAGTTGAAGACTATGGCTACACCTTC. Residues: CASYSRTVEDYGYTF.

The V gene is TRBV7-6, the J gene TRBJ2-3; D remains ambiguous. The CDR3 sequence is 13 residues long. The germline CDR1 and CDR2 sequences are SGHVS and FNYEAQ. The V end was cut by 1 base, the J end by 6 bases, with 8 bases between. The CDR3, as DNA: TGTGCCAGCAGCTTAGATCAGAGGGATACGCAGTATTTT. It translates to CASSLDQRDTQYF.

The chain links TRBV19 to TRBJ2-7; D not certain. V lost 2 bases and J 7 bases, leaving 21 bases between the germline ends. Germline CDR1 and CDR2: LNHDA and SQIVND (reference sequence). This CDR3 spans 16 amino acids. CDR3 residues: CASSILVTSGMFEQYF. The CDR3, as DNA: TGTGCCAGTAGTATATTAGTCACCTCTGGGATGTTTGAGCAGTACTTC. The entire variable domain, with the rest obtained from reference TRBV19 and TRBJ2-7, is as follows: DGGITQSPKYLFRKEGQNVTLSCEQNLNHDAMYWYRQDPGQGLRLIYYSQIVNDFQKGDIAEGYSVSREKKESFPLTVTSAQKNPTAFYLCASSILVTSGMFEQYFGPGTRLTVT.

This clone came up many times. The rearrangement links TRBV7-3 to TRBJ1-2; D call uncertain. The CDR3 covers 12 residues. Germline assignment: CDR1 SGHTA and CDR2 FQGTGA. V gave up 2 bases and J gave up 8 bases, with 9 bases separating them. CDR3 sequence: CASSLYLWGYTF. In nucleotides, the CDR3 is TGTGCCAGCAGCTTATATCTTTGGGGCTACACCTTC.

This chain joins TRBV18 and TRBJ1-3; possibly TRBD1 for D (6 bases). This CDR3 has 17 residues. Trimming pared 2 bases from V and 0 bases from J, leaving 14 bases between. The germline V gene has CDR1 KGHSH and CDR2 LQKENI. The CDR3 sequence: CASSPYRQDLSGNTIYF. Here the CDR3 DNA reads TGTGCCAGCTCACCATACCGACAGGACCTCTCTGGAAACACCATATATTTT.

The CDR3 DNA reads as TGTGCCAGCAGATCGGACAGAGGGCAGCCCCAGCATTTT. This codes for CASRSDRGQPQHF. The rearrangement joins TRBV7-8 to TRBJ1-5, with D perhaps matching TRBD1 (6 bases). The CDR3 consists of 13 residues. Trimming left V 6 bases short and J 7 bases short, with 13 bases between. Germline assignment: CDR1 SGHVS and CDR2 FQNEAQ.

This clone appeared many times. The junction departs from the called germline gene at one end, perhaps through a read error. The genes are TRBV11-2 and TRBJ2-7; no reliable D call. This CDR3 comprises 10 residues. Germline CDR1 reads SGHAT; CDR2 reads FQNNGV. In DNA, the CDR3 is TGTGCCAGCAGCTTAGTAACGAAGCACTTC. This gives the protein CASSLVTKHF.